Sequencing of this T cell receptor beta chain was carried out in a study of metastatic and nonmetastatic thyroid tumors. Across the study: Peripheral blood and tumor or nodule samples from malignant and benign thyroid patients were compared.

On this clone: Its antigen is undetermined.

Every patient was untreated before thyroid surgery. Study processing details: To classify distant metastasis in papillary thyroid cancer, a model was built from CDR3 differences across clinicopathological groups. TCRdb used MiXCR to call clones anew from the PCR reads. For this entry, the V and J calls and clone size follow TCRdb and not the study's own pipeline. The table includes about 5,000 clones, approximately 30% detected once. Findings and limits, study-wide: As reported, TCR beta diversity in blood and tumor was significantly higher in malignant thyroid tumors than in benign nodules.

The V end lost 2 bases, the J end lost 5 bases, and 0 bases lay between the germline ends. CDR1 SEHNR and CDR2 FQNEAQ come from the germline V gene (reference sequence). There are 11 residues in the CDR3. This sequence was found in a female donor with papillary thyroid cancer or a benign thyroid nodule (not recorded which). Some clones in this sample may be carry-over from other donors' samples. The specimen sequenced was adjacent normal tissue. The chain uses TRBV7-9 and TRBJ2-2; the D is unclear. The CDR3 sequence: CASSLTGELFF. The CDR3 DNA sequence: TGTGCCAGCAGCTTAACCGGGGAGCTGTTTTTT.